This TCR beta chain was sequenced during a study of shared clonotypes between healthy human individuals. Overall study findings and caveats: Clonotype sharing across donors was expected to vary with sequencing depth. Blood alone was sampled, and tissue repertoires likely differ.

V was clipped by 6 bases and J by 2 bases; unmatched bases: 10. The CDR3 length is 16 residues. Germline CDR1 MNHNY, CDR2 SVGAGI (reference sequence). Data came from immunoSEQ multiplex PCR; TCRdb stores just in-frame clones and leaves some out. The repertoire includes about 500,000 clones, roughly 80% of them detected once, and more than 10% sits in the top ten. As regards this clone: The antigen remains undetermined.

Healthy HIV-negative adults with no recent acute infections or vaccinations were recruited as donors. Nashville, Tennessee was home to all donors, each a Caucasian adult. This clonotype originated in a middle-aged woman in good health. Some clones in this sample may be carry-over from other donors' samples. Material for sequencing was PBMCs. The chain has TRBV6-6 and TRBJ1-5, with TRBD1 identical over 7 bases. CDR3 in amino acids: CASSSTRQGGNQPQHF. The CDR3, as DNA: TGTGCCAGCAGCTCGACCAGACAGGGTGGCAATCAGCCCCAGCATTTT.